The rows below give T cell receptor beta chains drawn from one sample of a study of early stage breast cancer tumors. TCRdb's copy holds only in-frame clones and misses some; the assay was immunoSEQ multiplex PCR. The sample holds just over 70,000 clones; roughly three quarters are singletons and the top ten take 3% to 3.5%. The sample comprised blood. The source of these receptors is a person aged 55-75 years with breast cancer. Both conserved end residues are part of each CDR3. D genes are given only for firm matches. Size is stated for part of the rows, as once, few or many counts, or as a class when the clone is expanded.

v_gene: TRBV19; j_gene: TRBJ2-5; abundance: once; d_gene: TRBD1; CDR3nt: TGTGCCAGTAGTCATATGGGGAGACAGGGAAAGACCCAGTACTTC; CDR3aa: CASSHMGRQGKTQYF
v_gene: TRBV5-1; j_gene: TRBJ2-7; abundance: -; d_gene: -; CDR3nt: TGCGCCAGCAGCCCCGGTGGGCGATCCTACGAGCAGTACTTC; CDR3aa: CASSPGGRSYEQYF
v_gene: TRBV10-2; j_gene: TRBJ2-5; abundance: -; d_gene: -; CDR3nt: TGCGCCAGCAGTGTCGCAAGGGGAGATACCCAGTACTTC; CDR3aa: CASSVARGDTQYF
v_gene: TRBV10-2; j_gene: TRBJ2-3; abundance: -; d_gene: -; CDR3nt: TGCGCCAGCAGTGCTATTTTGCCTCCCACAGATACGCAGTATTTT; CDR3aa: CASSAILPPTDTQYF
v_gene: TRBV7-3; j_gene: TRBJ2-2; abundance: -; d_gene: -; CDR3nt: TGTGCCAGCAGCTTAGTGGGCCCCAGCGTTCTCCCCGGGGAGCTGTTTTTT; CDR3aa: CASSLVGPSVLPGELFF
v_gene: TRBV5-8; j_gene: TRBJ2-7; abundance: few; d_gene: -; CDR3nt: TGTGCCAGCAGCTTGGGGTTATTGGGCTACGAGCAGTACTTC; CDR3aa: CASSLGLLGYEQYF
v_gene: TRBV28; j_gene: TRBJ2-7; abundance: -; d_gene: -; CDR3nt: TGTGCCAGTCGTAAACTTGGGCACGAGCAGTACTTC; CDR3aa: CASRKLGHEQYF
v_gene: TRBV9; j_gene: TRBJ1-1; abundance: -; d_gene: -; CDR3nt: TGTGCCAGCAGCGTGCTGGGGGGCGGCATGAACACTGAAGCTTTCTTT; CDR3aa: CASSVLGGGMNTEAFF
v_gene: TRBV5-1; j_gene: TRBJ2-7; abundance: -; d_gene: TRBD1; CDR3nt: TGCGCCAGCAGCCCCTCCGAGGGGGCTCCCTCCTACGAGCAGTACTTC; CDR3aa: CASSPSEGAPSYEQYF
v_gene: TRBV5-1; j_gene: TRBJ1-2; abundance: -; d_gene: -; CDR3nt: TGCGCCAGCAGCTTCACGGGGGTCGGCTACACCTTC; CDR3aa: CASSFTGVGYTF
v_gene: TRBV7-9; j_gene: TRBJ2-6; abundance: -; d_gene: -; CDR3nt: TGTGCCTCTAAGGGTGTCGGGGTTACCGGGGCCAACGTCCTGACTTTC; CDR3aa: CASKGVGVTGANVLTF
v_gene: TRBV9; j_gene: TRBJ1-6; abundance: few; d_gene: -; CDR3nt: TGTGCCAGCAGCGAGAGACACGGGGGAATTAATTCACCCCTCCACTTT; CDR3aa: CASSERHGGINSPLHF
v_gene: TRBV18; j_gene: TRBJ2-2; abundance: -; d_gene: TRBD1; CDR3nt: TGTGCCAGCTCATCAAGGGGGCCACTGAACACCGGGGAGCTGTTTTTT; CDR3aa: CASSSRGPLNTGELFF
v_gene: TRBV10-2; j_gene: TRBJ1-1; abundance: -; d_gene: -; CDR3nt: TGCGCCAGCAGTGAGTCGCCGGGAAACACTGAAGCTTTCTTT; CDR3aa: CASSESPGNTEAFF
v_gene: TRBV7-9; j_gene: TRBJ2-3; abundance: few; d_gene: -; CDR3nt: TGTGCCAGCAGCCCCAAAGGCCCAGATACGCAGTATTTT; CDR3aa: CASSPKGPDTQYF
v_gene: TRBV9; j_gene: TRBJ2-7; abundance: -; d_gene: -; CDR3nt: TGTGCCAGCAGTAGCAGGTTAAGCTCCTACGAGCAGTACTTC; CDR3aa: CASSSRLSSYEQYF
v_gene: TRBV9; j_gene: TRBJ2-2; abundance: -; d_gene: -; CDR3nt: TGTGCCAGCAGCGTAGAAAGGGTCCGCCCTACCACCGGGGAGCTGTTTTTT; CDR3aa: CASSVERVRPTTGELFF
v_gene: TRBV29-1; j_gene: TRBJ1-1; abundance: -; d_gene: -; CDR3nt: TGCAGCGTTTACTCAGGGTTGGGCACTGAAGCTTTCTTT; CDR3aa: CSVYSGLGTEAFF
v_gene: TRBV19; j_gene: TRBJ2-3; abundance: -; d_gene: TRBD2; CDR3nt: TGTGCCAGTAGACTAGCGGGCACAGATACGCAGTATTTT; CDR3aa: CASRLAGTDTQYF
v_gene: TRBV5-5; j_gene: TRBJ2-5; abundance: few; d_gene: TRBD1; CDR3nt: TGTGCCAGCAGCCAACCGGGACAGGGGTTTTATGGAGAGACCCAGTACTTC; CDR3aa: CASSQPGQGFYGETQYF
v_gene: TRBV6-1; j_gene: TRBJ1-6; abundance: few; d_gene: TRBD1; CDR3nt: TGTGCCAGCAGTGAATTACAGGGGGGTTCACCCCTCCACTTT; CDR3aa: CASSELQGGSPLHF
v_gene: TRBV27; j_gene: TRBJ1-2; abundance: -; d_gene: TRBD1; CDR3nt: TGTGCCAGCACTTCGACAGGGGGCGCGGGTGGCTACACCTTC; CDR3aa: CASTSTGGAGGYTF
v_gene: TRBV19; j_gene: TRBJ1-5; abundance: few; d_gene: TRBD1; CDR3nt: TGTGCCAGTAGAACAGTTCTACCAGGACAGGGACAACCGAATAGCAATCAGCCCCAGCATTTT; CDR3aa: CASRTVLPGQGQPNSNQPQHF
v_gene: TRBV19; j_gene: TRBJ1-1; abundance: once; d_gene: -; CDR3nt: TGTGCCAGTAGTATAGAGAGTGGCACTGAAGCTTTCTTT; CDR3aa: CASSIESGTEAFF
v_gene: TRBV1; j_gene: TRBJ1-4; abundance: few; d_gene: -; CDR3nt: TGCACCAGCAGCCAAGTAGCAACTAATGAAAAACTGTTTTTT; CDR3aa: CTSSQVATNEKLFF
v_gene: TRBV18; j_gene: TRBJ2-5; abundance: -; d_gene: -; CDR3nt: TGTGCCAGCTCGGAGGGCTTGCAAGAGACCCAGTACTTC; CDR3aa: CASSEGLQETQYF
v_gene: TRBV29-1; j_gene: TRBJ2-5; abundance: -; d_gene: TRBD2; CDR3nt: TGCAGCGTTGAAAGGGGTAGGACTAGCGGGACGGCGGAGACCCAGTACTTC; CDR3aa: CSVERGRTSGTAETQYF
v_gene: TRBV10-1; j_gene: TRBJ2-2; abundance: -; d_gene: TRBD1; CDR3nt: TGCGCCAGCACAGACAGGGTGGGCACCGGGGAGCTGTTTTTT; CDR3aa: CASTDRVGTGELFF
v_gene: TRBV11-2; j_gene: TRBJ1-2; abundance: -; d_gene: -; CDR3nt: TGTGCCAGCAGCCTGAGCTCCGATGGGGCCTATGGCTACACCTTC; CDR3aa: CASSLSSDGAYGYTF
v_gene: TRBV19; j_gene: TRBJ2-1; abundance: -; d_gene: -; CDR3nt: TGTGCCAGTAGTATCGGGATGGGGCTAGCTAGGAATGAGCAGTTCTTC; CDR3aa: CASSIGMGLARNEQFF
v_gene: TRBV2; j_gene: TRBJ1-1; abundance: few; d_gene: -; CDR3nt: TGTGCCAGCAGTGAAGCGCAAGGGGGTGAAGCTTTCTTT; CDR3aa: CASSEAQGGEAFF
v_gene: TRBV30; j_gene: TRBJ1-3; abundance: -; d_gene: -; CDR3nt: TGTGCCCGGGAGTTGGGAAACACCATATATTTT; CDR3aa: CARELGNTIYF
v_gene: TRBV2; j_gene: TRBJ1-4; abundance: few; d_gene: -; CDR3nt: TGTGCCAGCAGGCCCGGAGGGGGTGATGAAAAACTGTTTTTT; CDR3aa: CASRPGGGDEKLFF
v_gene: TRBV5-5; j_gene: TRBJ2-1; abundance: -; d_gene: TRBD2; CDR3nt: TGTGCCAGCAGCTTGGTTACTAGCGTAGGCGGTGAGCAGTTCTTC; CDR3aa: CASSLVTSVGGEQFF
v_gene: TRBV18; j_gene: TRBJ1-1; abundance: -; d_gene: -; CDR3nt: TGTGCCAGCTCACCACCGAGCAGGGAAACTGAAGCTTTCTTT; CDR3aa: CASSPPSRETEAFF
v_gene: TRBV29-1; j_gene: TRBJ2-3; abundance: -; d_gene: TRBD2; CDR3nt: TGCAGCGTTGGGGGGGGACTTTACACAGATACGCAGTATTTT; CDR3aa: CSVGGGLYTDTQYF
v_gene: TRBV19; j_gene: TRBJ1-5; abundance: -; d_gene: -; CDR3nt: TGTGCCAGTAGTAAAGAGTGGGCTGCGGGCAATCAGCCCCAGCATTTT; CDR3aa: CASSKEWAAGNQPQHF
v_gene: TRBV28; j_gene: TRBJ1-4; abundance: -; d_gene: -; CDR3nt: TGTGCCAGCAGCTCTCCCAGGGCAACTAATGAAAAACTGTTTTTT; CDR3aa: CASSSPRATNEKLFF
v_gene: TRBV5-1; j_gene: TRBJ2-2; abundance: -; d_gene: TRBD1; CDR3nt: TGCGCCAGCAGCGACCTGACAGGGCCGACCGGGGAGCTGTTTTTT; CDR3aa: CASSDLTGPTGELFF
v_gene: TRBV7-2; j_gene: TRBJ2-5; abundance: once; d_gene: -; CDR3nt: TGTGCCAGCAGCTTAGTGGCCGGGACCTCTCAGTACTTC; CDR3aa: CASSLVAGTSQYF
v_gene: TRBV28; j_gene: TRBJ1-4; abundance: -; d_gene: -; CDR3nt: TGTGCCAGCAGTTTACAGGGCAGTATTGGCGAAAAACTGTTTTTT; CDR3aa: CASSLQGSIGEKLFF
v_gene: TRBV7-7; j_gene: TRBJ2-5; abundance: -; d_gene: TRBD1; CDR3nt: TGTGCTAGCAGCTTAGGGGGCGGCAGGGTGGCGACCCAGTACTTC; CDR3aa: CASSLGGGRVATQYF
v_gene: TRBV10-1; j_gene: TRBJ1-5; abundance: -; d_gene: -; CDR3nt: TGCGCCAGCGTCAGGGGTCCCGTGGGTCAGCCCCAGCATTTT; CDR3aa: CASVRGPVGQPQHF
v_gene: TRBV7-6; j_gene: TRBJ1-5; abundance: -; d_gene: -; CDR3nt: TGTGCCAGCAGCTTAGGCGAGGGGCATCAGCCCCAGCATTTT; CDR3aa: CASSLGEGHQPQHF
v_gene: TRBV28; j_gene: TRBJ2-7; abundance: -; d_gene: -; CDR3nt: TGTGCCAGCAGTTTATTAGGCCGACTAGAGGCTGGCGAGCAGTACTTC; CDR3aa: CASSLLGRLEAGEQYF
v_gene: TRBV30; j_gene: TRBJ2-7; abundance: -; d_gene: TRBD1; CDR3nt: TGTGCCTGGAGTCGAGGGGGCTACGCCTACGAGCAGTACTTC; CDR3aa: CAWSRGGYAYEQYF
v_gene: TRBV29-1; j_gene: TRBJ2-1; abundance: -; d_gene: -; CDR3nt: TGCAGCGTTGAAGGCAAAGGGGGGTCCTACAATGAGCAGTTCTTC; CDR3aa: CSVEGKGGSYNEQFF
v_gene: TRBV30; j_gene: TRBJ2-5; abundance: -; d_gene: -; CDR3nt: TGTGCCTGGAGGGACTCACAAGAGACCCAGTACTTC; CDR3aa: CAWRDSQETQYF
v_gene: TRBV7-8; j_gene: TRBJ2-2; abundance: few; d_gene: TRBD1; CDR3nt: TGTGCCAGCAGCTTACCAGGGGGCGACACCGGGGAGCTGTTTTTT; CDR3aa: CASSLPGGDTGELFF
v_gene: TRBV19; j_gene: TRBJ1-2; abundance: -; d_gene: TRBD1; CDR3nt: TGTGCCAGTAGTAGGGGACAGGCGTATGGCTACACCTTC; CDR3aa: CASSRGQAYGYTF
v_gene: TRBV7-9; j_gene: TRBJ1-6; abundance: few; d_gene: -; CDR3nt: TGTGCCAGCAGTCAGGGTGGAGGGCCGACACCCCTCCACTTT; CDR3aa: CASSQGGGPTPLHF
v_gene: TRBV5-5; j_gene: TRBJ2-2; abundance: -; d_gene: -; CDR3nt: TGTGCCAGCAGCACGGTGGGCATCACCACCGGGGAGCTGTTTTTT; CDR3aa: CASSTVGITTGELFF
v_gene: TRBV7-3; j_gene: TRBJ2-7; abundance: -; d_gene: TRBD2; CDR3nt: TGTGCCAGCAGCTTAAACCCCGGGACTAAAACCGAGCAGTACTTC; CDR3aa: CASSLNPGTKTEQYF